One and the same sample provided the 13 T cell receptor beta chains below, sequenced in a study of cytomegalovirus exposure and HLA in healthy donors. This PCR relied on a set of 60 Vbeta primers and 13 Jbeta primers. The protocol was immunoSEQ multiplex PCR, while the TCRdb copy is restricted to in-frame clones and leaves out a portion. The sample comprises more than 85,000 clones, about 81% of which are singletons, and approximately 1.3% rests with the top ten. Specimen: PBMCs. These receptors all stem from a man aged 25 to 40 in good health and CMV-seronegative.

The gene calls are TRBV10-3 and TRBJ2-3, with D perhaps matching TRBD2 (6 bases). Germline loops: CDR1 ENHRY, CDR2 SYGVKD. Trimming pared 11 bases from V and 5 bases from J, leaving 17 bases between. This CDR3 has 13 amino acids. DNA of the CDR3: TGTGCCGTAGGGCGGGAAGTACGAGATACGCAGTATTTT. Amino acid sequence: CAVGREVRDTQYF.

The chain carries TRBV7-2 and TRBJ2-5, with 13 nucleotides matching TRBD2. CDR1 SGHTA and CDR2 FQGNSA come from the germline V gene. Unmatched junction bases numbered 1, after V lost 1 base and J lost 5 bases. The CDR3 consists of 15 residues. The CDR3 bases are TGTGCCAGCAGCTTAGTGGGACTAGCGGGGGAGACCCAGTACTTC. This gives the protein CASSLVGLAGETQYF.

J is TRBJ1-1 and V is TRBV29-1, with a tentative D call TRBD1 (5 bases). V lost 4 bases, J lost 1 base, and 13 bases lay in between. CDR1 SQVTM and CDR2 ANQGSEA come from the germline V gene. The CDR3 is made up of 14 amino acids. In nucleotides, the CDR3 is TGCAGCGTTGCGACGGGGGTGAAGAACACTGAAGCTTTCTTT. As protein: CSVATGVKNTEAFF.

The rearrangement joins TRBV6-5 to TRBJ1-1; D gene unclear. The germline gives CDR1 MNHEY, CDR2 SVGAGI. CDR3 length: 13 amino acids. Between the trimmed V and J ends, which lost 2 bases and 10 bases, there was a span of 14 bases. The CDR3 sequence is CASSYVEGEIAFF. CDR3 bases: TGTGCCAGCAGTTACGTAGAGGGAGAGATAGCTTTCTTT.

This clone was detected only once. The chain is built from TRBV15 and TRBJ1-5, with D possibly being TRBD1 (5 bases). Germline CDR1 is LNHNV and CDR2 is YYDKDF (reference sequence). The CDR3 has 15 amino acids. V was shortened by 1 base and J by 7 bases, with 14 bases between the two germline ends. The CDR3, as DNA: TGTGCCACCAGCAGAGGGGCAGGGAACGGCCAGCCCCAGCATTTT. This sequence encodes CATSRGAGNGQPQHF. Complete variable domain (other parts from reference TRBV15 and TRBJ1-5): DAMVIQNPRYQVTQFGKPVTLSCSQTLNHNVMYWYQQKSSQAPKLLFHYYDKDFNNEADTPDNFQSRRPNTSFCFLDIRSPGLGDTAMYLCATSRGAGNGQPQHFGDGTRLSIL.

This clone has a single count. The chain recombines TRBV29-1 with TRBJ1-2, with D possibly matching TRBD1 (6 bases). Germline V gene sequence: CDR1 SQVTM, CDR2 ANQGSEA. Trimming cost V 0 bases and J 2 bases, with 16 bases left between them. The CDR3 has 16 residues. In DNA form, the CDR3 reads TGCAGCGTTGAAGAGATTTATATTGGACAGAACTATGGCTACACCTTC. Its translation: CSVEEIYIGQNYGYTF.

The rearrangement joins TRBV6-1 to TRBJ2-3; TRBD1 might be the D (5 bases). V was shortened by 8 bases and J by 0 bases, with 9 bases between the two germline ends. Germline CDR1 is MNHNS and CDR2 is SASEGT. The CDR3 length is 13 residues. Written as DNA, the CDR3 is TGTGCCAGCCACAGGTCAAGCACAGATACGCAGTATTTT. Translating it yields CASHRSSTDTQYF.

This sequence joins TRBV12-5 and TRBJ2-2; no clear D gene. Germline V CDR1 and CDR2: LGHNT, FRNRAP. The CDR3 is 20 amino acids. Trimming removed 0 bases at V and 1 base at J, with 21 bases between. Here the CDR3 DNA reads TGTGCTAGTGGTTTGGTACGGTTTACACAGCCCAGCCTGAACACCGGGGAGCTGTTTTTT. It specifies CASGLVRFTQPSLNTGELFF. Full variable domain (missing parts from reference TRBV12-5 and TRBJ2-2): DARVTQTPRHKVTEMGQEVTMRCQPILGHNTVFWYRQTMMQGLELLAYFRNRAPLDDSGMPKDRFSAEMPDATLATLKIQPSEPRDSAVYFCASGLVRFTQPSLNTGELFFGEGSRLTVL.

This chain joins TRBV5-4 and TRBJ2-3; TRBD2 matches at 11 bases. Germline V CDR1 and CDR2: SGHNT, YYREEE (reference sequence). The CDR3 consists of 19 residues. The ends lost 3 bases at V and 2 bases at J; junction bases unmatched: 14. The CDR3 here is CASSSPRSRLAGITDTQYF. CDR3 DNA: TGTGCCAGCAGCTCTCCTAGGTCGAGACTAGCGGGAATCACAGATACGCAGTATTTT.

V gene TRBV5-1 combines with J gene TRBJ1-1; D is perhaps TRBD1 (6 bases). The length of the CDR3 is 15 residues. In germline, CDR1 is SGHRS, CDR2 YFSETQ. The V and J ends lost 4 bases and 0 bases respectively, with 13 bases between them. The CDR3 is CASSVPGQMNTEAFF. CDR3 nucleotides: TGCGCCAGCAGCGTCCCGGGACAAATGAACACTGAAGCTTTCTTT.

The chain couples TRBV10-3 to TRBJ1-2, with 8 bases matching TRBD1. The CDR3 contains 15 residues. J gave up 1 base and V 8 bases, and 9 bases lay outside the gene matches. Germline-derived CDR1 and CDR2 are ENHRY and SYGVKD. The CDR3 DNA reads TGTGCCATCCCGGACAGGGTTGGGGGTAACTATGGCTACACCTTC. The encoded protein is CAIPDRVGGNYGYTF.

The V gene is TRBV9, the J gene TRBJ2-7; 12 nucleotides align to TRBD2. CDR1 is SGDLS, CDR2 YYNGEE, per germline. Losses at the gene ends were 3 bases for V and 3 bases for J; bases not matched to a gene: 4. The CDR3 has 15 residues. CDR3 in amino acids: CASSALAGGVYEQYF. The CDR3, as DNA: TGTGCCAGCAGCGCCCTAGCGGGAGGGGTCTACGAGCAGTACTTC.

The chain joins TRBV10-3 to TRBJ2-5; 9 bases align to TRBD2. The V and J ends lost 5 bases and 5 bases, in that order; junction bases with no gene match: 6. The CDR3 is 14 amino acids. Germline CDR1 reads ENHRY; CDR2 reads SYGVKD. Here the CDR3 reads CAISSGGRTETQYF. CDR3 DNA sequence: TGTGCCATCAGTAGCGGGGGGCGGACGGAGACCCAGTACTTC.